This TCR beta chain is from a study of T cells after yellow fever vaccination. Overall study context: Researchers used SMART-Seq v4 Ultra Low Input to prepare fractions that had low cell numbers.

TCRdb processed the 5' RACE reads anew with MiXCR; each CDR3 protein has one entry. The sample lists more than 350,000 distinct CDR3 sequences, roughly 12% occurring once. V lost 4 bases, J lost 6 bases, and 7 bases stayed unmatched. Germline assignment: CDR1 DFQATT and CDR2 SNEGSKA (reference sequence). There are 14 residues in the CDR3. Study-wide findings and caveats: The secondary response showed a weaker magnitude and a faster peak, day 5 versus 15. After the booster, 96% of CD4 and roughly nine tenths of CD8 primary-response clones were re-detected.

As for this clonotype: Its antigen is still unknown.

This specimen consisted of PBMCs, obtained on the day of the first yellow fever vaccination. V gene TRBV20-1 combines with J gene TRBJ1-5; 9 bases agree with TRBD1. This sequence originates from a man between 18 and 35 years old who received the YFV17D yellow fever vaccine. CDR3 loop: CSAIFSDRGQPQHF. The CDR3 DNA sequence: TGCAGTGCTATCTTTTCGGACAGGGGTCAGCCCCAGCATTTT.